The 6 T cell receptor beta chains listed next were all sequenced from one sample in a study of identical twins. TCRdb independently ran MiXCR on the 5' RACE reads; one entry per CDR3 protein. Of about 240,000 distinct CDR3 sequences in the sample, 12% were seen once. These data also formed part of another study, on yellow fever vaccine responses in identical twins.

Sequenced material: memory (CD45RO+) T cells sorted from blood. The receptor source for this set is a woman aged 18-29 years in good health.

The V gene is TRBV28, the J gene TRBJ1-4; D remains ambiguous. CDR3 length equals 12 residues. The ends were cut back, 10 bases at V and 8 bases at J, with 14 bases in the middle. The germline CDR1 and CDR2 sequences are MDHEN and SYDVKM. The CDR3 nucleotides read TGTGCCACCTCGGACGGGCTGGAAAAACTGTTTTTT. Translation gives CATSDGLEKLFF.

This clonotype occurred many times. V usage is TRBV2 and J usage is TRBJ1-4; 7 bases fit TRBD1. With V trimmed by 3 bases and J by 8 bases, 9 bases remained unmatched. This CDR3 region has 15 residues. Germline lookup yields CDR1 SNHLY and CDR2 FYNNEI. The chain's CDR3 is CASSDFGTEGEKLFF. CDR3 nucleotides: TGTGCCAGCAGTGATTTTGGGACAGAGGGGGAAAAACTGTTTTTT.

The chain recombines TRBV20-1 with TRBJ2-1; either TRBD1 or TRBD2 may supply D (5 bases each). V dropped 0 bases and J dropped 7 bases, with 16 bases sitting between them. This CDR3 has 15 amino acids. The germline V gene has CDR1 DFQATT and CDR2 SNEGSKA (reference sequence). CDR3 nucleotides: TGCAGTGCTAGAGATTTGGGGGAGTTTTATAATGAGCAGTTCTTC. Encoded protein: CSARDLGEFYNEQFF.

The chain joins TRBV6-6 to TRBJ1-1; D call uncertain. The CDR3 has 11 residues. The V end lost 10 bases, the J end lost 11 bases, and 17 bases lay between the germline ends. Looked up from germline, CDR1 is MNHNY and CDR2 is SVGAGI (reference sequence). The CDR3 sequence: CATTEEGRAFF. Here the CDR3 DNA reads TGTGCCACCACAGAAGAGGGCAGGGCTTTCTTT.

V gene TRBV20-1 combines with J gene TRBJ2-5; 9 nucleotides match TRBD2. V gave up 2 bases and J gave up 5 bases; unmatched junction bases: 12. This CDR3 has 16 residues. In germline, CDR1 is DFQATT, CDR2 SNEGSKA (reference sequence). CDR3 loop: CSARRAGGPDLETQYF. CDR3 bases: TGCAGTGCTAGAAGGGCGGGGGGGCCGGATTTGGAGACCCAGTACTTC.

The V call is TRBV27, the J call TRBJ2-3; D perhaps matches TRBD2 (7 bases). This CDR3 spans 14 amino acids. V was cut by 9 bases and J by 3 bases, with 16 bases left in between. Germline V gene lookup returns CDR1 MNHEY and CDR2 SMNVEV (reference sequence). The CDR3 is CASGGAGATDTQYF. DNA of the CDR3: TGTGCCAGTGGAGGGGCGGGGGCAACAGATACGCAGTATTTT.